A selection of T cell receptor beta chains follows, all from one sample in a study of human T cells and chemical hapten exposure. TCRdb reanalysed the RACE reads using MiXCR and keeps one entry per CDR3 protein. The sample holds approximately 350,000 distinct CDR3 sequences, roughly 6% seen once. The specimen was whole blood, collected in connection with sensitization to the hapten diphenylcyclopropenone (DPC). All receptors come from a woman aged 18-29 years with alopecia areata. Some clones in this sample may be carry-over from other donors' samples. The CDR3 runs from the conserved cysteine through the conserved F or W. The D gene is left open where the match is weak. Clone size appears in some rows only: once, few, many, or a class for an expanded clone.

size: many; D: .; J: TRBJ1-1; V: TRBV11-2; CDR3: CASRKPATGTEAFF; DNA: TGTGCCAGCAGAAAGCCGGCGACAGGCACTGAAGCTTTCTTT
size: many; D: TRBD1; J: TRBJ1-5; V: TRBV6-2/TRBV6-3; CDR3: CASRKGDRLGNQPQHF; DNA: TGTGCCAGCAGGAAAGGGGACAGATTGGGCAATCAGCCCCAGCATTTT
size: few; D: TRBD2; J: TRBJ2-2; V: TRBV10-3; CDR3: CACKGLAATGELFF; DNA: TGTGCCTGTAAGGGACTAGCGGCCACCGGGGAGCTGTTTTTT
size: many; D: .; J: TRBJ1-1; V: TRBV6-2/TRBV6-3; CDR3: CASSYSEGGTEAFF; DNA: TGTGCCAGCAGTTACAGCGAGGGAGGGACTGAAGCTTTCTTT
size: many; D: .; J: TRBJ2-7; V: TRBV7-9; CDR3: CASSSRPHEQYF; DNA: TGTGCCAGCAGTTCCCGGCCCCACGAGCAGTACTTC
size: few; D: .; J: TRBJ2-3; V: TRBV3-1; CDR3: CASSQVNREGTDTQYF; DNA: TGTGCCAGCAGCCAAGTTAACAGGGAGGGCACAGATACGCAGTATTTT
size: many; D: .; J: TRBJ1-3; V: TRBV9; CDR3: CASSVGGGSGNTIYF; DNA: TGTGCCAGCAGCGTAGGAGGGGGCTCTGGAAACACCATATATTTT
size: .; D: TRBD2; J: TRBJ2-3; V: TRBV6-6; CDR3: CASSYAAGGVEDTQYF; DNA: TGTGCCAGCAGTTACGCAGCGGGGGGAGTGGAAGATACGCAGTATTTT
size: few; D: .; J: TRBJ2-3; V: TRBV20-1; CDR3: CSAPLPGTDTQYF; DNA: TGCAGTGCCCCACTGCCTGGCACAGATACGCAGTATTTT
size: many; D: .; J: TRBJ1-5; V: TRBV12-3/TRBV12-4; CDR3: CASSLGSGRNQPQHF; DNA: TGTGCCAGCAGTTTAGGATCGGGCAGAAATCAGCCCCAGCATTTT
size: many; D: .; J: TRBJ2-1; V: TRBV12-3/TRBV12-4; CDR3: CASSFQGYEQFF; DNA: TGTGCCAGCAGTTTTCAAGGGTATGAGCAGTTCTTC
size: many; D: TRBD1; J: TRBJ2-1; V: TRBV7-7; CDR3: CASSPWGQGMHNEQFF; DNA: TGTGCTAGCAGCCCCTGGGGACAGGGTATGCACAATGAGCAGTTCTTC
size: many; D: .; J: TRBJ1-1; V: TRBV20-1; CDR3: CSASTDSTNTEAFF; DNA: TGCAGTGCTAGTACCGACAGTACGAACACTGAAGCTTTCTTT
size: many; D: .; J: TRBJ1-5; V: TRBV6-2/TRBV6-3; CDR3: CASSFGESGRKVGNQPQHF; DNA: TGTGCCAGCAGCTTCGGGGAATCCGGGAGGAAGGTTGGCAATCAGCCCCAGCATTTT
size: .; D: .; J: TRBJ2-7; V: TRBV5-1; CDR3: CASSLMNNVEGDEQYF; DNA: TGCGCCAGCAGCTTGATGAATAATGTGGAGGGGGACGAGCAGTACTTC
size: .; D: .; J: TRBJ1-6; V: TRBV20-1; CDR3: CSARDEGSNSPLHF; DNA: TGCAGTGCTAGAGACGAGGGGAGTAATTCACCCCTCCACTTT
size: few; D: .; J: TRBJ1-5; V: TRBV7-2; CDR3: CASQLRWGGNQPQHF; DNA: TGTGCCAGTCAACTACGGTGGGGTGGCAATCAGCCCCAGCATTTT
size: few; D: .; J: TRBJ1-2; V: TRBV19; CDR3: CASSGRRSGYGYTF; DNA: TGTGCCAGTAGTGGCAGGAGGTCTGGCTATGGCTACACCTTC
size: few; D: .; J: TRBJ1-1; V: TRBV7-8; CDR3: CASSARGQMNTEAFF; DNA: TGTGCCAGCAGCGCGCGGGGACAAATGAACACTGAAGCTTTCTTT
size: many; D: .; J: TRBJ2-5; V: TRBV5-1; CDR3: CASSPDTGETQYF; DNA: TGCGCCAGCAGTCCCGATACGGGCGAGACCCAGTACTTC
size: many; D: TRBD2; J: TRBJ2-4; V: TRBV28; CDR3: CASSSLAGGPDIQYF; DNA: TGTGCCAGCAGTTCCCTAGCGGGGGGGCCCGACATTCAGTACTTC
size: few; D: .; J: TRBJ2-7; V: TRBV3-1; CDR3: CASSQSGGLGEQYF; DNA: TGTGCCAGCAGCCAGTCCGGGGGTCTCGGCGAGCAGTACTTC
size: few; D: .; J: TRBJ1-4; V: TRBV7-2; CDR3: CASSLDQRATNEKLFF; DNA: TGTGCCAGCAGCTTAGACCAGAGAGCAACTAATGAAAAACTGTTTTTT